This T cell receptor (beta chain) was captured by sequencing in a study of breast tumors, draining lymph nodes, adjacent tissues. Study-level points and caveats: Compared with basal-like, luminal-like tumors shared significantly more repertoire with nontumor tissue. Tumors had less TCR diversity than lymph nodes, more than nontumor tissue.

TCRdb reprocessed the multiplex PCR reads with MiXCR, giving one entry per CDR3 protein. The data contain about 21,000 distinct CDR3 sequences, roughly 40% of them singletons. The table lists this clonotype with a count of one. Its antigen is still unknown. This CDR3 is 16 amino acids long. Germline CDR1 reads SGHAT; CDR2 reads FQDESV (reference sequence). J was trimmed by 3 bases and V by 4 bases; bases with no gene match: 8. This clonotype was obtained from a female donor with breast cancer. Some clones in this sample may be carry-over from other donors' samples. This chain links TRBV11-1 with TRBJ2-7; TRBD1 matches at 11 bases. The sample was breast tumor tissue. In DNA, the CDR3 is TGTGCCAGCAGCTGTCGGCCGGGGACAGGGGGCTACGAGCAGTACTTC. Amino acids: CASSCRPGTGGYEQYF.